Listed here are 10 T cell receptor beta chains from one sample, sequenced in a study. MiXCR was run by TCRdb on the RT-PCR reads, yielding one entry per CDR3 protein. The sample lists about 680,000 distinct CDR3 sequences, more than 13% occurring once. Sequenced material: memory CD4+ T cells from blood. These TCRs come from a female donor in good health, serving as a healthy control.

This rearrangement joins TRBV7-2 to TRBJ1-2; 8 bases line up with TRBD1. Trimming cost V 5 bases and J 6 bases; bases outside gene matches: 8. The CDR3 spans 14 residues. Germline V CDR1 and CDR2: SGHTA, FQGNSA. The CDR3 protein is CASSGRGRSDGYTF. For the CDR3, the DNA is TGTGCCAGCAGCGGCAGGGGGCGCTCCGATGGCTACACCTTC.

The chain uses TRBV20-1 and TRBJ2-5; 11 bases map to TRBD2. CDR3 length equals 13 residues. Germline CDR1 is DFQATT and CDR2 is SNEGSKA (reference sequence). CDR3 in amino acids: CSPTSGNQETQYF. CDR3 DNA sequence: TGCAGCCCGACTAGCGGGAACCAAGAGACCCAGTACTTC.

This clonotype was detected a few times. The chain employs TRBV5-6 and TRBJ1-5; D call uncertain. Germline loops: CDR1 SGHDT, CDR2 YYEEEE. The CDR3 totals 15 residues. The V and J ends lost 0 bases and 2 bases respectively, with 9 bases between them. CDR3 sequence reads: CASSLGMSGNQPQHF. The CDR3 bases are TGTGCCAGCAGCTTGGGTATGAGTGGCAATCAGCCCCAGCATTTT.

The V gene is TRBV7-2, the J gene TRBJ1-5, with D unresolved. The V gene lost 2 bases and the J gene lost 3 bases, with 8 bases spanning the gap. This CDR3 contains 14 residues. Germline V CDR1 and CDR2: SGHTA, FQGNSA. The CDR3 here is CASSLWQSNQPQHF. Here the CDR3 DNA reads TGTGCCAGCAGCTTATGGCAGTCCAATCAGCCCCAGCATTTT. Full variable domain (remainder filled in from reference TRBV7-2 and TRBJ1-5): GAGVSQSPSNKVTEKGKDVELRCDPISGHTALYWYRQSLGQGLEFLIYFQGNSAPDKSGLPSDRFSAERTGGSVSTLTIQRTQQEDSAVYLCASSLWQSNQPQHFGDGTRLSIL.

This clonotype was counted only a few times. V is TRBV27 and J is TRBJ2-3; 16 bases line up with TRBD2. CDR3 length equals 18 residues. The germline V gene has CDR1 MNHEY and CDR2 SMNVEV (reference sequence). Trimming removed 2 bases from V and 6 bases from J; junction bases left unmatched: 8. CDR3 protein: CASSLEGTSGGATDTQYF. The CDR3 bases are TGTGCCAGCAGTTTAGAAGGGACTAGCGGGGGGGCCACGGATACGCAGTATTTT.

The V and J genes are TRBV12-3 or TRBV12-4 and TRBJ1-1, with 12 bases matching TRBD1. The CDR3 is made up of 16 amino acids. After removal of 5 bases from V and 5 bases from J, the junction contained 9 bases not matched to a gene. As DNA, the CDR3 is TGTGCCAGCAGTCCCGGGACAGGGGGCGTAAAGACTGAAGCTTTCTTT. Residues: CASSPGTGGVKTEAFF.

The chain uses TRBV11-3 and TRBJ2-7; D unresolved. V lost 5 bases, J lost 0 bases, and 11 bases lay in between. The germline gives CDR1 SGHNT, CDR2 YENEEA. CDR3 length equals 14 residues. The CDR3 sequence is CASSPTAASYEQYF. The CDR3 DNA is TGTGCCAGCAGCCCCACGGCGGCCTCCTACGAGCAGTACTTC.

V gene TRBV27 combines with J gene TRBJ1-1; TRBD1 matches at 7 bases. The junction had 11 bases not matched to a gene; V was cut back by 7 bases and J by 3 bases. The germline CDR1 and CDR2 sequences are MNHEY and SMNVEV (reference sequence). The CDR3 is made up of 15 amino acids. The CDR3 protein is CASTRLATGDTEAFF. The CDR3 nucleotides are TGTGCCAGCACCCGGTTGGCCACAGGGGACACTGAAGCTTTCTTT.

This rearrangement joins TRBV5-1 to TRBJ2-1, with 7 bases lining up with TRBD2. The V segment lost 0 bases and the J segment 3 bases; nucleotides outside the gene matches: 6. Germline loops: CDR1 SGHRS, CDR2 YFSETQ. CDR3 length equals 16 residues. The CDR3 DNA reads TGCGCCAGCAGCTTGGCTCTAGCGGACCTCTACAATGAGCAGTTCTTC. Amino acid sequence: CASSLALADLYNEQFF.

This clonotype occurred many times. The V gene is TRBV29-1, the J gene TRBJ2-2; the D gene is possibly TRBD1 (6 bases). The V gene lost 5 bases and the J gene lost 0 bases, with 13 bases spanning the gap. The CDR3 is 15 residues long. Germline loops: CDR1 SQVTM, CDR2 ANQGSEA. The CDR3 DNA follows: TGCAGCGTTTTAACAGGGTTATCGAACACCGGGGAGCTGTTTTTT. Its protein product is CSVLTGLSNTGELFF.